This T cell receptor (beta chain) stems from a study of Ad26.COV2.S vaccination and SARS-CoV-2 variants (dated by TCRdb to the early 2020s). For context, the study as a whole: Vaccine-arm donors were drawn from COV1001, a multicentre, randomized, double-blind, placebo-controlled phase I-IIa trial of Ad26.COV2.S in healthy adults. Ad26.COV2.S was given intramuscularly at 5x10^10 or 1x10^11 viral particles, as a single shot or as two shots 56 days apart. The specificity and breadth of SARS-CoV-2-reactive T cell receptors after Ad26.COV2.S vaccination were assessed by TCRbeta repertoire sequencing. The TCR-sequenced set comprised approximately 32 samples: about 19 Ad26.COV2.S vaccine recipients, 5 placebo recipients and 8 SARS-CoV-2 convalescent individuals. Participants in the trial were split at random into five groups of five each, receiving low-dose or high-dose Ad26.COV2.S once or twice, or else placebo on both occasions. Investigators did not know the trial group allocation while performing experiments and assessing outcomes.

General findings and caveats noted by the study authors: The authors noted that total T cell responses may have been underestimated by the TCR breadth and depth analyses. The study was not powered to compare responses between vaccine doses or regimens. Non-spike TCR breadth was comparable between vaccine and placebo recipients, consistent with the vaccine containing only spike. After vaccination, spike-specific CD8+ and CD4+ T cell responses were reported to show substantial breadth. Compared with placebo recipients, Ad26.COV2.S recipients showed higher spike-specific TCR breadth (P = 0.0014).

The treatment or condition label, as the study defines it: approximately 18 received Ad26.COV2.S at low or high dose, single or two shots; about 5 received placebo; per-sample allocation not given. For vaccine and placebo recipients, the sequenced repertoires came from samples collected on day 63 after the first injection. In Cohort 1b, around 23 adults aged 18-55 years were enrolled at a single site in Boston, USA, between 29 July and 7 August 2020. Ad26.COV2.S consisted of a replication-incompetent adenovirus type 26 vector by which a prefusion-stabilized SARS-CoV-2 spike protein from the original Wuhan strain was expressed. Trimming takes 7 bases off V and 4 bases off J; junction bases not matched to a gene: 6. CDR1 is given as MNHEY and CDR2 as SMNVEV, both from the germline V gene (reference sequence). From the cysteine up to the phenylalanine, the CDR3 has a length of 15 residues. Solely the CDR3 DNA is kept, with 45 bases framed from the first base.

Points on this clone: It has no known antigen specificity. No qualities accompany the bases; no much larger clone lies one base away.

TCRbeta CDR3 regions were sequenced with the immunoSEQ Assay. After extraction, genomic DNA underwent amplification by bias-controlled multiplex PCR, followed by high-throughput sequencing. As for how the authors treated the data: To quantify the absolute abundance of every unique TCRbeta CDR3 region, sequences were collapsed and filtered. Usable DNA was measured by amplifying reference genes present in all nucleated cells, and TCRbeta template counts were normalized to that usable DNA to estimate T cell fraction. Repertoire TCRs were annotated as SARS-CoV-2-specific by exact matching of V gene, CDR3 amino acid sequence and J gene to a known reactive TCR set. The reference SARS-CoV-2 TCR set came from MIRA and was filtered for enrichment in COVID-19-positive ImmuneCODE repertoires, removing public or cross-reactive TCRs. Based on the MIRA antigens, annotated TCRs were further analysed at the level of specific ORF or position within ORF. Breadth was defined as annotated unique rearrangements over total unique productive rearrangements; depth was the summed frequency of those rearrangements. TCR breadth was compared between groups using two-sided Wilcoxon rank-sum tests. The immuneACCESS repertoire file appears here via TCRdb, limited to in-frame rearrangements. These files lack a portion of the clones; in checked studies, under half of the deficit traces to unresolved V genes, and the cause of the others is not known. V and J calls plus clone size are reproduced from that table; the DNA served to infer D and trimming. The sample yields about 430,000 clones; around 90% were counted once. The ten largest account for over 9% of the sample.

This receptor chain uses TRBV27 and TRBJ2-1, with 11 junctional bases fitting TRBD2. The material was peripheral blood, obtained in a trial of Ad26.COV2.S vaccine versus placebo. The clonotype comes from a person aged 18-60 years who received the Ad26.COV2.S COVID-19 vaccine or a placebo. The base sequence is TGTGCCAGCAAAAAACTAGCGGGAGATTACAATGAGCAGTTCTTC. This is translated as CASKKLAGDYNEQFF.